The TCR beta chain under discussion was sequenced for a study of blood T cell repertoires in COVID-19. Study-wide background: Samples taken during acute and convalescent COVID-19 were collected in the United States, Italy and Spain. T cells, B-cell-depleted T cells, or PBMCs provided the cDNA or gDNA that served as material.

The authors' processing: For nucleated cells, counts were estimated from reference gene primer amplification. Repertoires were generated with immunoSEQ multiplex PCR, while TCRdb's copy carries only in-frame clones and drops some. V, J and clone size were drawn from that table, and D and trimming were deduced from the DNA. The sample comprises nearly 200,000 clones, roughly 90% of which are singletons, and 5% to 8% rests with the top ten. There are 16 residues in the CDR3. Germline lookup yields CDR1 KGHSH and CDR2 LQKENI. The V segment lost 5 bases and the J segment 3 bases; nucleotides outside the gene matches: 9.

The sequence was obtained from a woman aged 40 to 55 who had recovered from COVID-19. Sequenced material: peripheral blood. The chain is built from TRBV18 and TRBJ1-5, with 8 bases that match TRBD1. The CDR3, as DNA: TGTGCCAGCTCATCCGCGACAGGGGCGCCCAATCAGCCCCAGCATTTT. Amino acids: CASSSATGAPNQPQHF.